The 6 T cell receptor beta chains in this list originate from one sample, sequenced in a study of OX40 agonist ivuxolimab in advanced cancers. Library preparation employed the immunoSEQ multiplex PCR assay. Entries here come from immuneACCESS through TCRdb and include only in-frame sequences with V and J called. Some clones fail to appear in such tables; in the studies checked, an unresolved V gene covers under half of the shortfall, and the cause of the remainder is unknown. Recorded for this sample are some 48,000 clones; roughly 77% of them occurred a single time. Clones ranked in the top ten supply about 7.7% of the sample. The sequenced sample was CD4+ or CD8+ T cells sorted from blood, obtained in a trial of the OX40 agonist ivuxolimab. These receptors came from an adult with an advanced solid tumor such as melanoma, head and neck, liver or kidney cancer.

The gene calls are TRBV28 and TRBJ1-2, with 9 bases identical to TRBD1. Trimming removed 8 bases from V and 6 bases from J; junction bases left unmatched: 7. The germline gives CDR1 MDHEN, CDR2 SYDVKM. The CDR3 totals 13 residues. Here the CDR3 DNA reads TGTGCCAGCGGCCCCAACAGGGGGCATGGCTACACCTTC. Its translation is CASGPNRGHGYTF.

The J gene is TRBJ1-1, the V gene TRBV27; 9 nucleotides match TRBD1. The CDR3 extends over 13 amino acids. With 4 bases clipped from V and 9 bases from J, the junction kept 6 bases outside the gene matches. CDR1 is MNHEY, CDR2 SMNVEV, per germline (reference sequence). CDR3 amino acids: CASSYSGTGKAFF. The CDR3 nucleotides read TGTGCCAGCAGTTATTCCGGGACAGGGAAAGCTTTCTTT.

The genes are TRBV5-8 and TRBJ2-3; D is uncertain. The CDR3 totals 15 residues. V dropped 0 bases and J dropped 1 base, with 9 bases sitting between them. The germline CDR1 and CDR2 sequences are SGHTS and YDEGEE. CDR3 sequence: CASSLGGFGTDTQYF. The CDR3 nucleotides are TGTGCCAGCAGCTTGGGGGGTTTTGGCACAGATACGCAGTATTTT.

The chain combines TRBV2 with TRBJ2-7, with 10 bases lining up with TRBD2. Germline lookup yields CDR1 SNHLY and CDR2 FYNNEI. This CDR3 region has 14 residues. V lost 3 bases and J lost 6; bases outside the gene matches: 5. CDR3 nucleotides: TGTGCCAGCAGTGACCTAGCGGGAGCTCCCGAGCAGTACTTC. Residues: CASSDLAGAPEQYF. Using reference TRBV2 and TRBJ2-7 for the parts outside the CDR3, the full variable domain is EPEVTQTPSHQVTQMGQEVILRCVPISNHLYFYWYRQILGQKVEFLVSFYNNEISEKSEIFDDQFSVERPDGSNFTLKIRSTKLEDSAMYFCASSDLAGAPEQYFGPGTRLTVT.

This clone occurred once. The gene calls are TRBV11-1 and TRBJ2-2; a possible D gene is TRBD2 (6 bases). In germline, CDR1 is SGHAT, CDR2 FQDESV (reference sequence). This CDR3 comprises 15 residues. The V gene lost 6 bases and the J gene lost 6 bases, with 17 bases spanning the gap. In DNA, the CDR3 is TGTGCCAGCAGACAATCGGGACTTTTTCCCGGGGAGCTGTTTTTT. Its translation: CASRQSGLFPGELFF.

V is TRBV11-2 and J is TRBJ2-3; possible D gene TRBD2, 5 bases. Between the trimmed V and J ends, which lost 4 bases and 12 bases, there was a span of 14 bases. The CDR3 covers 12 residues. The germline CDR1 and CDR2 sequences are SGHAT and FQNNGV. The CDR3 nucleotides are TGTGCCAGCAGCTCCCAGCGGCAGGTACAGTATTTT. Protein sequence: CASSSQRQVQYF.